Listed below are T cell receptor beta chains from one sample, sequenced in a study of spatial heterogeneity in lung cancer. From the 5' RACE reads, TCRdb called clonotypes with MiXCR, one entry per CDR3 protein. The sample shows around 10,000 distinct CDR3 sequences, 12% of them seen only once. The starting material was lung tumor tissue, obtained at surgery. The receptors originated from a male donor with early-stage non-small cell lung cancer. Each CDR3 is given without its conserved first and last residue.

TRBV29-1	SVGTRPGGMNEQY
TRBV28	ASSSDGGVEAF
TRBV7-2	ASSISGDHTDTQY
TRBV5-1	ASSQTGAKNIQY
TRBV11-3	ASSLRGYNEQF
TRBV2	ASRSGGASEQY
TRBV7-9	ASSLQGGNTQY
TRBV29-1	SVLTGRKLF
TRBV4-3	ASSQDSRPGANEKLF
TRBV7-9	ASSSPGVSGANVLT
TRBV5-1	ASSLDGGIQETQY
TRBV7-9	ASNPESQGGYT
TRBV29-1	SVEGPGYT
TRBV7-2	ASSFAAELDTQY
TRBV5-1	ASSLGQDSPLH
TRBV5-8	ASSGQYNQPQH
TRBV29-1	SVFGVDNEKLF
TRBV18	ASSPRQNSNTGELF
TRBV20-1	SARASGQAHEKLF
TRBV25-1	ASSGTYNYGYT
TRBV28	ASSLAWGISYEQY
TRBV20-1	SARGGWDGYT
TRBV12-5	ASGLGTGLIDTQY